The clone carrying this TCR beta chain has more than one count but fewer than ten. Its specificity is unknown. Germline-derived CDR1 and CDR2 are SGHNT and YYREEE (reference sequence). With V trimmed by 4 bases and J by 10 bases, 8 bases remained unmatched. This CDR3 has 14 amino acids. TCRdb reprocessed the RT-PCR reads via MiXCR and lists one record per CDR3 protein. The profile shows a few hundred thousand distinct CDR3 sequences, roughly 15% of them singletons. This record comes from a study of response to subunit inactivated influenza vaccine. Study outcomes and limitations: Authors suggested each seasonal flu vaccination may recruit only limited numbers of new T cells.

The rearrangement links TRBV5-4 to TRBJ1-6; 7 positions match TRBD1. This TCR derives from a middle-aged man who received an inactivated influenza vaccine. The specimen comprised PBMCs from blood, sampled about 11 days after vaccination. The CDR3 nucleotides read TGTGCCAGCAGCCATTGGGACAGTCTATCACCCCTCCACTTT. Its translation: CASSHWDSLSPLHF.